Listed below are T cell receptor beta chains from one sample, sequenced in a study of blood T cell repertoires in COVID-19. This table comes from immunoSEQ multiplex PCR, and its TCRdb copy is limited to in-frame clones, with some not included. The sample carries some 50,000 clones, approximately 90% recorded once. The sequencing sample was made of peripheral blood. The receptors derive from a man older than 75 with acute or convalescent COVID-19. Each CDR3 is given with its conserved first and last residue. A D gene is named only where the DNA matches it firmly. Not all rows give a size; the values are once, few, many and, for expanded clones, a class.

CDR3: CASSLIRGESQETQYF; DNA: TGTGCCAGCAGCTTAATAAGGGGCGAGAGCCAAGAGACCCAGTACTTC; V: TRBV5-6; J: TRBJ2-5; length: 16; D: NA; size: NA
CDR3: CASSLQGRGQPQHF; DNA: TGTGCCAGCAGCTTACAGGGACGAGGTCAGCCCCAGCATTTT; V: TRBV5-6; J: TRBJ1-5; length: 14; D: NA; size: NA
CDR3: CASSDRGWRGGDGYTF; DNA: TGTGCCAGCAGCGACCGCGGGTGGAGGGGAGGGGATGGCTACACCTTC; V: TRBV3-1/TRBV3-2; J: TRBJ1-2; length: 16; D: NA; size: once
CDR3: CASSFDRTPNTGELFF; DNA: TGTGCCAGCAGCTTTGACAGGACGCCTAACACCGGGGAGCTGTTTTTT; V: TRBV27; J: TRBJ2-2; length: 16; D: NA; size: NA
CDR3: CASNPTGPNTEAFF; DNA: TGCGCCAGCAACCCGACAGGGCCGAACACTGAAGCTTTCTTT; V: TRBV5-1; J: TRBJ1-1; length: 14; D: TRBD1; size: NA
CDR3: CAISESLWGVRQNEAFF; DNA: TGTGCCATCAGTGAGTCCCTCTGGGGGGTAAGGCAAAATGAAGCTTTCTTT; V: TRBV10-3; J: TRBJ1-1; length: 17; D: NA; size: NA
CDR3: CASSLGDRYGYTF; DNA: TGTGCCAGCAGCCTTGGGGACAGGTATGGCTACACCTTC; V: TRBV11-2; J: TRBJ1-2; length: 13; D: TRBD1; size: NA
CDR3: CASSGTGGGPYEQYF; DNA: TGTGCCAGCAGTGGGACAGGTGGCGGCCCCTACGAGCAGTACTTC; V: TRBV25-1; J: TRBJ2-7; length: 15; D: TRBD1; size: NA
CDR3: CASSRRGRNTGELFF; DNA: TGTGCCAGCAGCCGCAGGGGGCGAAACACCGGGGAGCTGTTTTTT; V: TRBV5-8; J: TRBJ2-2; length: 15; D: TRBD1; size: NA
CDR3: CASSMKQANYGYTF; DNA: TGTGCCAGTAGTATGAAGCAGGCCAACTATGGCTACACCTTC; V: TRBV19; J: TRBJ1-2; length: 14; D: NA; size: NA
CDR3: CASSDPGVLVF; DNA: TGTGCCAGCAGTGACCCCGGGGTGCTGGTCTTT; V: TRBV6-4; J: TRBJ1-1; length: 11; D: NA; size: NA
CDR3: CASSWDRGGEQYF; DNA: TGTGCCAGCAGTTGGGACAGGGGGGGGGAGCAGTACTTC; V: TRBV12-3/TRBV12-4; J: TRBJ2-7; length: 13; D: TRBD1; size: NA
CDR3: CASSVAAGGFGTDTQYF; DNA: TGTGCCAGCAGCGTAGCTGCGGGGGGCTTTGGTACAGATACGCAGTATTTT; V: TRBV9; J: TRBJ2-3; length: 17; D: TRBD2; size: NA
CDR3: CASSSDWNTEAFF; DNA: TGTGCCAGCAGCTCAGATTGGAACACTGAAGCTTTCTTT; V: TRBV7-9; J: TRBJ1-1; length: 13; D: NA; size: NA
CDR3: CASSAGTGNRDEQFF; DNA: TGTGCCAGCAGCGCCGGGACAGGGAATAGGGATGAGCAGTTCTTC; V: TRBV9; J: TRBJ2-1; length: 15; D: TRBD1; size: NA
CDR3: CSVEDSPGLFF; DNA: TGCAGCGTTGAGGATAGCCCGGGGCTGTTTTTT; V: TRBV29-1; J: TRBJ1-4; length: 11; D: NA; size: NA
CDR3: CASSQMRWSSGNTIYF; DNA: TGTGCCAGCAGTCAGATGCGCTGGAGCTCTGGAAACACCATATATTTT; V: TRBV7-2; J: TRBJ1-3; length: 16; D: NA; size: few
CDR3: CASSQGPRDREVEQYF; DNA: TGCGCCAGCAGCCAAGGCCCCCGGGACAGGGAAGTCGAGCAGTACTTC; V: TRBV4-1; J: TRBJ2-7; length: 16; D: TRBD1; size: NA
CDR3: CATSPPSRGAITNEQFF; DNA: TGTGCCACCAGCCCACCATCCCGGGGGGCAATTACCAATGAGCAGTTCTTC; V: TRBV15; J: TRBJ2-1; length: 17; D: NA; size: NA
CDR3: CASRRDSSSEAFF; DNA: TGCGCCAGCAGGAGGGACAGTTCTTCTGAAGCTTTCTTT; V: TRBV10-1; J: TRBJ1-1; length: 13; D: TRBD1; size: NA
CDR3: CATRVWTGTVDTQYF; DNA: TGTGCCACCCGAGTCTGGACAGGGACCGTAGATACGCAGTATTTT; V: TRBV27; J: TRBJ2-3; length: 15; D: TRBD1; size: NA
CDR3: CASSSQTGASGIYNEQFF; DNA: TGTGCCAGCAGCTCCCAAACGGGCGCTAGCGGTATATACAATGAGCAGTTCTTC; V: TRBV7-9; J: TRBJ2-1; length: 18; D: TRBD2; size: once
CDR3: CASSLVDSTTNEKLFF; DNA: TGCGCCAGCAGCTTGGTCGACAGTACAACTAATGAAAAACTGTTTTTT; V: TRBV5-1; J: TRBJ1-4; length: 16; D: NA; size: NA
CDR3: CASSFGQEGYGYTF; DNA: TGTGCCAGCAGCTTTGGACAGGAAGGCTATGGCTACACCTTC; V: TRBV5-8; J: TRBJ1-2; length: 14; D: TRBD1; size: NA
CDR3: CAWSYSHSYEQYF; DNA: TGTGCCTGGAGTTACAGCCACAGCTACGAGCAGTACTTC; V: TRBV30; J: TRBJ2-7; length: 13; D: NA; size: NA
CDR3: CASSVSSRGWETQYF; DNA: TGTGCCAGCAGTGTGAGTTCCAGGGGATGGGAGACCCAGTACTTC; V: TRBV2; J: TRBJ2-5; length: 15; D: NA; size: NA
CDR3: CASSLGQGVTGELFF; DNA: TGTGCCAGCAGCTTAGGACAGGGGGTAACCGGGGAGCTGTTTTTT; V: TRBV7-9; J: TRBJ2-2; length: 15; D: TRBD1; size: once
CDR3: CASSPGDYGYTF; DNA: TGTGCCAGCAGCCCAGGGGACTATGGCTACACCTTC; V: TRBV3-1/TRBV3-2; J: TRBJ1-2; length: 12; D: NA; size: NA
CDR3: CACTGLMNTEAFF; DNA: TGTGCCTGTACGGGTCTTATGAACACTGAAGCTTTCTTT; V: TRBV3-1/TRBV3-2; J: TRBJ1-1; length: 13; D: NA; size: NA
CDR3: CATSRISNSTGYRDFYNEQFF; DNA: TGTGCCACCAGCAGAATTTCAAACTCAACGGGATATAGAGACTTCTACAATGAGCAGTTCTTC; V: TRBV15; J: TRBJ2-1; length: 21; D: NA; size: NA
CDR3: CASSPDSSSNQPQHF; DNA: TGTGCCAGCAGCCCGGACTCCTCTAGCAATCAGCCCCAGCATTTT; V: TRBV4-2; J: TRBJ1-5; length: 15; D: NA; size: NA
CDR3: CASSLQSGPNYGYTF; DNA: TGTGCCAGTAGTCTACAATCAGGTCCTAACTATGGCTACACCTTC; V: TRBV19; J: TRBJ1-2; length: 15; D: NA; size: NA
CDR3: CASSPRQGNTEAFF; DNA: TGTGCCAGCAGCCCGCGGCAGGGGAACACTGAAGCTTTCTTT; V: TRBV7-2; J: TRBJ1-1; length: 14; D: NA; size: NA
CDR3: CASRGLSGITEAFF; DNA: TGTGCCAGCAGAGGTTTAAGCGGGATCACTGAAGCTTTCTTT; V: TRBV5-5; J: TRBJ1-1; length: 14; D: NA; size: NA
CDR3: CASSERPGQSSYEQYF; DNA: TGTGCCAGCAGTGAGAGGCCGGGACAGTCGTCCTACGAGCAGTACTTC; V: TRBV25-1; J: TRBJ2-7; length: 16; D: TRBD1; size: NA
CDR3: CATSRDLKGALHF; DNA: TGTGCCACCAGCAGAGATCTAAAGGGGGCCCTCCACTTT; V: TRBV15; J: TRBJ1-6; length: 13; D: NA; size: once
CDR3: CASSYQTGGRSEAFF; DNA: TGTGCCAGCAGTTATCAAACCGGGGGGCGGTCTGAAGCTTTCTTT; V: TRBV6-5; J: TRBJ1-1; length: 15; D: NA; size: NA
CDR3: CASSIVGSEQYF; DNA: TGTGCCAGTAGTATAGTTGGGAGCGAGCAGTACTTC; V: TRBV19; J: TRBJ2-7; length: 12; D: NA; size: NA
CDR3: CASSLAMARGTEAFF; DNA: TGTGCCAGCAGCTTGGCGATGGCCCGGGGCACTGAAGCTTTCTTT; V: TRBV5-4; J: TRBJ1-1; length: 15; D: NA; size: NA
CDR3: CASSPTPGQGGNTIYF; DNA: TGTGCCAGCAGCCCTACCCCGGGACAGGGCGGAAACACCATATATTTT; V: TRBV7-2; J: TRBJ1-3; length: 16; D: TRBD1; size: once
CDR3: CASSEVRAGANVLTF; DNA: TGTGCCAGCAGTGAAGTCCGGGCTGGGGCCAACGTCCTGACTTTC; V: TRBV2; J: TRBJ2-6; length: 15; D: NA; size: NA
CDR3: CASVSEGTGELFF; DNA: TGTGCCAGCGTATCGGAGGGGACCGGGGAGCTGTTTTTT; V: TRBV6-5; J: TRBJ2-2; length: 13; D: NA; size: NA
CDR3: CAIRGTGENIQYF; DNA: TGTGCCATCCGGGGGACAGGGGAGAACATTCAGTACTTC; V: TRBV10-3; J: TRBJ2-4; length: 13; D: TRBD1; size: NA
CDR3: CASSREWDQPQHF; DNA: TGTGCCAGCAGCAGGGAATGGGATCAGCCCCAGCATTTT; V: TRBV28; J: TRBJ1-5; length: 13; D: NA; size: NA
CDR3: CASAFQGNTEAFF; DNA: TGTGCCAGCGCTTTTCAGGGGAACACTGAAGCTTTCTTT; V: TRBV12-3/TRBV12-4; J: TRBJ1-1; length: 13; D: NA; size: NA
CDR3: CASSMTQGQNEKLFF; DNA: TGTGCCAGTAGTATGACGCAGGGCCAAAACGAAAAACTGTTTTTT; V: TRBV19; J: TRBJ1-4; length: 15; D: NA; size: NA
CDR3: CASSGTGARGYTF; DNA: TGTGCCAGCAGCGGAACAGGGGCGAGGGGCTACACCTTC; V: TRBV7-9; J: TRBJ1-2; length: 13; D: TRBD1; size: NA
CDR3: CASSFVGYTEAFF; DNA: TGTGCCAGCAGTTTCGTGGGCTACACTGAAGCTTTCTTT; V: TRBV28; J: TRBJ1-1; length: 13; D: NA; size: NA
CDR3: CASSLKETSNSPLHF; DNA: TGTGCCAGCAGCTTAAAAGAGACTTCCAACTCACCCCTCCACTTT; V: TRBV7-9; J: TRBJ1-6; length: 15; D: NA; size: few